A single sample gave rise to the 25 T cell receptor beta chains below, sequenced in a study of blood T cells in healthy people across ages. Using a J-beta primer mix together with a sample-barcoded 5' primer, a second PCR was run for roughly 7 to 12 cycles. Each CDR3 protein is one row after TCRdb ran MiXCR on the 5' RACE reads. The repertoire includes hundreds of thousands of distinct CDR3 sequences, more than 25% of them detected once, and roughly 17% sits in the top ten. Sequenced: blood. The receptors originated from an elderly woman in good health.

The V gene is TRBV21-1, the J gene TRBJ1-2; the tabulated D call, TRBD1, remains unverified against the DNA. TRBV21-1 represents a pseudogene. The CDR3 has 19 residues. The DNA for the CDR3 is TGTGCCAGCAGCAAAAAAAGGATATCCGGGACAGGGGGCGAGTATGGCTACACCTTC. Its protein product is CASSKKRISGTGGEYGYTF.

This clonotype was seen a single time. CDR3 coding DNA: TGTGCCAGTAGTACGGGTCCCTCCTACAATGAGCAGTACTTC. The encoded protein is CASSTGPSYNEQYF. The chain links TRBV19 to TRBJ2-1; D unclear. The DNA end lines up better with TRBJ2-7; the J call may be wrong. CDR1 is LNHDA, CDR2 SQIVND, per germline (reference sequence). The CDR3 covers 14 residues.

This clonotype has a handful of counts. The chain is built from TRBV9 and TRBJ2-3, with 8 bases lining up with TRBD2. The junction had 9 bases not matched to a gene; V was cut back by 4 bases and J by 2 bases. Germline V gene sequence: CDR1 SGDLS, CDR2 YYNGEE. This CDR3 spans 16 amino acids. CDR3 coding DNA: TGTGCCAGCAGCTCCACCCCCGGGGGGGTCACAGATACGCAGTATTTT. Its protein product is CASSSTPGGVTDTQYF.

The sample holds many counts of this clonotype. The rearrangement links TRBV20-1 to TRBJ2-5, with 12 bases that match TRBD2. CDR3 length: 14 residues. Germline V CDR1 and CDR2: DFQATT, SNEGSKA (reference sequence). Trimming cost V 5 bases and J 5 bases; bases outside gene matches: 6. CDR3 DNA sequence: TGCAGTGCTCCTAGCGGGGGGGCAATGGAGACCCAGTACTTC. It encodes CSAPSGGAMETQYF.

V is TRBV15 and J is TRBJ1-2; tentative D call: TRBD1 (6 bases). The CDR3 consists of 15 residues. V gave up 1 base and J gave up 3 bases, with 12 bases separating them. The germline gives CDR1 LNHNV, CDR2 YYDKDF (reference sequence). The CDR3 region is CATSRARGRDYGYTF. Here the CDR3 DNA reads TGTGCCACCAGCAGAGCGCGGGGGCGGGACTATGGCTACACCTTC.

With regard to this clonotype: A much larger clone differs by one base, so this may be a read error. The V and J genes are TRBV5-1 and TRBJ2-1; 9 bases match TRBD1. In germline, CDR1 is SGHRS, CDR2 YFSETQ. The CDR3 has 16 residues. The CDR3 protein is CASSLAGTGNFNERFF. CDR3 sequence (DNA): TGCGCCAGCAGCTTGGCCGGGACAGGGAACTTCAATGAGCGGTTCTTC.

A note on this clonotype: This may be a read error, as it is one base from a much larger clone. This chain connects TRBV4-1 to TRBJ2-1; maybe TRBD1 (6 bases). Germline CDR1 MGHRA, CDR2 YSYEKL. Trimming removed 1 base from V and 10 bases from J, with 17 bases in between. This CDR3 spans 15 amino acids. CDR3 sequence (DNA): TGCGCCAGCAGCCAAGTTCGGGACAACTCCTACGAGCAGTTCTTC. Its protein is CASSQVRDNSYEQFF.

This clonotype was detected only a few times. J is TRBJ1-5 and V is TRBV2, with a tentative D call TRBD1 (6 bases). V shed 4 bases and J shed 0 bases, with 16 bases lying between them. This CDR3 region has 17 residues. Germline-derived CDR1 and CDR2 are SNHLY and FYNNEI. As DNA, the CDR3 is TGTGCCAGCAGTGCCCGCAGGGGAGAATATAGCAATCAGCCCCAGCATTTT. It is translated as CASSARRGEYSNQPQHF.

J is TRBJ2-3 and V is TRBV21-1; the DNA was not used to check the table's D call, TRBD1. TRBV21-1 represents a pseudogene. The CDR3 length is 17 residues. The CDR3: CASSIGVNRGYIDTQYF. The CDR3 bases are TGTGCCAGCAGCATAGGGGTGAACAGGGGGTACATAGATACGCAGTATTTT.

This clonotype was counted many times. The CDR3, as DNA: TGTGCCAGCTTGGGACCAGGGGGCATCAAGACCCAGTACTTC. Its translation: CASLGPGGIKTQYF. V and J are TRBV6-2 or TRBV6-3 and TRBJ2-5, with 8 bases identical to TRBD1. V shed 8 bases and J 6 bases; nucleotides not matched to a gene: 11. The CDR3 has 14 amino acids. Germline CDR1 is MNHEY and CDR2 is SVGEGT.

The chain uses TRBV20-1 and TRBJ1-1; D might be TRBD1 (5 bases). The germline V gene has CDR1 DFQATT and CDR2 SNEGSKA (reference sequence). The CDR3 is 13 amino acids. The V and J ends lost 6 bases and 2 bases respectively, with 13 bases between them. The CDR3 protein is CSAPRDSNTEAFF. CDR3 DNA sequence: TGCAGTGCCCCGAGAGACAGTAACACTGAAGCTTTCTTT.

This clonotype was seen many times. This sequence joins TRBV3-1 and TRBJ2-5, with unresolved D. In germline, CDR1 is LGHDT, CDR2 YNNKEL (reference sequence). The CDR3 sequence is 14 residues long. V gave up 2 bases and J gave up 5 bases, with 12 bases separating them. The CDR3 protein is CASSQSSIDETQYF. DNA of the CDR3: TGTGCCAGCAGCCAAAGCTCGATAGATGAGACCCAGTACTTC.

This clonotype showed up just a few times. The gene calls are TRBV7-9 and TRBJ2-7, with 8 nucleotides matching TRBD1. Germline CDR1 reads SEHNR; CDR2 reads FQNEAQ (reference sequence). With 3 bases clipped from V and 3 bases from J, the junction kept 7 bases outside the gene matches. This CDR3 has 15 amino acids. The CDR3 reads CASSLSTGAFYEQYF. The CDR3 bases are TGTGCCAGCAGCTTGTCGACAGGGGCCTTCTACGAGCAGTACTTC.

With regard to this clonotype: A much more abundant neighbour one base away suggests this may be a read error. V usage is TRBV4-1 and J usage is TRBJ2-3; no reliable D call. CDR1 MGHRA and CDR2 YSYEKL come from the germline V gene. The CDR3 covers 14 residues. CDR3: CASGQSPQADTQYF. The CDR3, as DNA: TGCGCCAGCGGCCAAAGTCCCCAGGCAGATACGCAGTATTTT.

This clonotype was seen repeatedly, ten times or more. The rearrangement uses TRBV5-1 and TRBJ1-5; D is ambiguous. This CDR3 spans 15 amino acids. Trimming took 4 bases from V and 0 from J, leaving 11 bases between them. Germline V lookup: CDR1 SGHRS, CDR2 YFSETQ. CDR3 protein: CASSPTGDSNQPQHF. In nucleotides, the CDR3 is TGCGCCAGCAGCCCGACCGGAGATAGCAATCAGCCCCAGCATTTT.

The chain uses TRBV20-1 and TRBJ1-1; 11 nucleotides agree with TRBD1. The ends lost 4 bases at V and 6 bases at J; junction bases unmatched: 7. CDR1 and CDR2 (germline): DFQATT, SNEGSKA (reference sequence). There are 14 residues in the CDR3. CDR3 protein: CSAIPDRGRAEAFF. The DNA of the CDR3 is TGCAGTGCTATACCGGACAGGGGGCGTGCTGAAGCTTTCTTT.

This clonotype has a count of ten or more. This chain links TRBV10-2 with TRBJ2-5; D is tentatively TRBD1 or TRBD2 (5 bases each). The length of the CDR3 is 15 residues. Germline CDR1 reads WSHSY; CDR2 reads SAAADI. The V end was cut by 0 bases, the J end by 2 bases, with 10 bases between. The CDR3 DNA is TGCGCCAGCAGTGAGTCGAGGGGCTTTCAAGAGACCCAGTACTTC. It codes for CASSESRGFQETQYF.

This clonotype was detected only a few times. J is TRBJ1-1 and V is TRBV12-3 or TRBV12-4, with D unresolved. The CDR3 consists of 14 residues. Between the trimmed V and J ends, which lost 2 bases and 3 bases, there was a span of 10 bases. DNA of the CDR3: TGTGCCAGCAGTTTAAGCTTCCCCGACACTGAAGCTTTCTTT. The encoded protein is CASSLSFPDTEAFF.

With regard to this clonotype: Given a much more abundant clone one base away, this may be a read error. The rearrangement joins TRBV30 to TRBJ2-5; D unresolved. The CDR3 loop spans 13 amino acids. With 3 bases removed from V and 4 bases from J, the gap between germline ends came to 12 bases. CDR1 is GTSNPN and CDR2 is SVGIG in the germline V gene (reference sequence). CDR3 residues: CAWRGTSLETQYF. CDR3 DNA: TGTGCCTGGAGGGGAACAAGCTTAGAGACCCAGTACTTC. The full variable domain, its missing parts supplied by reference TRBV30 and TRBJ2-5, is SQTIHQWPATLVQPVGSPLSLECTVEGTSNPNLYWYRQAAGRGLQLLFYSVGIGQISSEVPQNLSASRPQDRQFILSSKKLLLSDSGFYLCAWRGTSLETQYFGPGTRLLVL.

The chain links TRBV5-1 to TRBJ2-2; D is unclear. With 4 bases removed from V and 0 bases from J, the gap between germline ends came to 13 bases. The CDR3 covers 16 residues. Germline values: CDR1 SGHRS, CDR2 YFSETQ. This chain's CDR3 is CASSAGRNSNTGELFF. For the CDR3, the DNA is TGCGCCAGCAGCGCCGGACGGAATTCGAACACCGGGGAGCTGTTTTTT. Complete variable domain (other parts from reference TRBV5-1 and TRBJ2-2): KAGVTQTPRYLIKTRGQQVTLSCSPISGHRSVSWYQQTPGQGLQFLFEYFSETQRNKGNFPGRFSGRQFSNSRSEMNVSTLELGDSALYLCASSAGRNSNTGELFFGEGSRLTVL.

The table lists this clonotype with a few counts. The V gene is TRBV7-2, the J gene TRBJ1-1; TRBD1 matches 7 bases. This CDR3 contains 16 residues. Germline CDR1 reads SGHTA; CDR2 reads FQGNSA. V was pared by 5 bases and J by 0 bases, with 9 bases of the junction left unmatched. CDR3 sequence reads: CASSRGQALMNTEAFF. The CDR3 nucleotides read TGTGCCAGCAGCCGCGGACAGGCGTTAATGAACACTGAAGCTTTCTTT.

This clonotype was seen only once. The CDR3 end shows no conserved phenylalanine or tryptophan, and so a read error is likely. The V call is TRBV14, the J call TRBJ1-1; 7 nucleotides align to TRBD1. This CDR3 comprises 13 residues. The V segment lost 4 bases and the J segment 11 bases; nucleotides outside the gene matches: 10. Germline lookup yields CDR1 SGHDN and CDR2 FVKESK. The DNA of the CDR3 is TGTGCCAGCAGCCCTTGGGACAGACTGCCGGCTTTCTGT. Protein sequence: CASSPWDRLPAFC.

The CDR3 here is CASSVLAGGYEQYF. The CDR3 DNA follows: TGTGCCAGCAGCGTCCTAGCGGGAGGCTACGAGCAGTACTTC. The rearrangement joins TRBV12-3 or TRBV12-4 to TRBJ2-7; 11 bases are a match to TRBD2. V lost 6 bases and J lost 3; bases outside the gene matches: 4. The CDR3 has 14 amino acids.

On this clonotype: A single base separates this from a much larger clone, so it may be a read error. The V and J genes are TRBV7-2 and TRBJ1-6; no definite D call. Germline lookup yields CDR1 SGHTA and CDR2 FQGNSA. This CDR3 comprises 16 residues. The CDR3 sequence is CASSSRRSSYNSPPHF. The CDR3 DNA is TGTGCCAGCAGCTCCCGACGGAGCTCCTATAATTCACCCCCCCACTTT. The full variable domain, with the rest looked up from reference TRBV7-2 and TRBJ1-6, is GAGVSQSPSNKVTEKGKDVELRCDPISGHTALYWYRQSLGQGLEFLIYFQGNSAPDKSGLPSDRFSAERTGGSVSTLTIQRTQQEDSAVYLCASSSRRSSYNSPPHFGNGTRLTVT.

This clonotype was seen only a few times. DNA of the CDR3: TGTGCCAGCACCCCGGGTGGGGCCCACTACGAGCAGTACTTC. This codes for CASTPGGAHYEQYF. The V and J genes are TRBV27 and TRBJ2-7, with D maybe TRBD1 (5 bases). The V and J ends lost 7 bases and 3 bases respectively, with 16 bases between them. This CDR3 is 14 amino acids long. The germline V gene encodes CDR1 MNHEY and CDR2 SMNVEV (reference sequence).